Each of the 22 T cell receptor beta chains below was sequenced from the same sample in a study of PD-1 blockade in classical Hodgkin lymphoma. The data were produced by immunoSEQ multiplex PCR, yet TCRdb's version contains in-frame clones alone and is incomplete. The data show about 50,000 clones, 73% seen once. In every patient, relapse followed autologous stem cell transplantation, while exposure to brentuximab vedotin differed. The sequencing here drew on peripheral blood mononuclear cells (PBMCs), taken at baseline. The receptors derive from a human donor with classical Hodgkin lymphoma.

This chain connects TRBV2 to TRBJ2-7; tentatively, D is TRBD2 (5 bases). V dropped 6 bases and J dropped 2 bases, with 5 bases sitting between them. The CDR3 is 11 amino acids. Germline V gene lookup returns CDR1 SNHLY and CDR2 FYNNEI. CDR3 sequence: CASRGAYEQYF. The CDR3 coding sequence is TGTGCCAGCAGGGGAGCCTACGAGCAGTACTTC.

The rearrangement links TRBV5-6 to TRBJ2-5; D is uncertain. With 0 bases removed from V and 1 base from J, the gap between germline ends came to 10 bases. This CDR3 spans 15 amino acids. Per the germline V gene, CDR1 is SGHDT and CDR2 is YYEEEE. The CDR3 DNA is TGTGCCAGCAGCTTGGGGTCAGCCTTCCAAGAGACCCAGTACTTC. It yields the protein CASSLGSAFQETQYF. The whole variable domain, remainder taken from reference TRBV5-6 and TRBJ2-5, is DAGVTQSPTHLIKTRGQQVTLRCSPKSGHDTVSWYQQALGQGPQFIFQYYEEEERQRGNFPDRFSGHQFPNYSSELNVNALLLGDSALYLCASSLGSAFQETQYFGPGTRLLVL.

This rearrangement joins TRBV5-4 to TRBJ1-4; D may be TRBD1 (5 bases). Per the germline V gene, CDR1 is SGHNT and CDR2 is YYREEE (reference sequence). V lost 0 bases and J 8 bases, leaving 11 bases between the germline ends. This CDR3 spans 14 amino acids. CDR3 DNA sequence: TGTGCCAGCAGCTTGGATGGAGGGGAAGAAAAACTGTTTTTT. Amino acid sequence: CASSLDGGEEKLFF.

By sample fraction, this clone is medium-sized (0.01 to 0.1%). The chain combines TRBV6-5 with TRBJ1-1; D is uncertain. This CDR3 contains 13 residues. Germline CDR1 and CDR2: MNHEY and SVGAGI. Trimming removed 6 bases from V and 0 bases from J, with 8 bases in between. CDR3: CASSGSLNTEAFF. CDR3 DNA: TGTGCCAGCAGCGGGAGCCTGAACACTGAAGCTTTCTTT.

The chain is built from TRBV5-6 and TRBJ1-4, with TRBD1 as a possible D gene (5 bases). In germline, CDR1 is SGHDT, CDR2 YYEEEE. The length of the CDR3 is 14 residues. Trimming cost V 5 bases and J 7 bases, with 15 bases left between them. The CDR3 spells CASRPFGGFEKLFF. In nucleotides, the CDR3 is TGTGCCAGCAGACCGTTTGGGGGTTTTGAAAAACTGTTTTTT.

The V call is TRBV5-6, the J call TRBJ2-1; D is perhaps TRBD2 (6 bases). V was clipped by 4 bases and J by 0 bases, with 11 bases between them. There are 15 residues in the CDR3. CDR1 SGHDT and CDR2 YYEEEE come from the germline V gene. The DNA for the CDR3 is TGTGCCAGCAGCAAGCTCGGGAGCTCCTACAATGAGCAGTTCTTC. Translation gives CASSKLGSSYNEQFF.

The chain recombines TRBV13 with TRBJ2-1, with D possibly being TRBD2 (6 bases). The CDR3 contains 15 residues. V dropped 4 bases and J dropped 9 bases, with 19 bases sitting between them. Germline lookup yields CDR1 PRHDT and CDR2 FYEKMQ (reference sequence). CDR3 nucleotide sequence: TGTGCCAGCAGCTCCCCCTCGACGGGGGAAGCTGAGCAGTTCTTC. Its translation is CASSSPSTGEAEQFF.

J is TRBJ2-2 and V is TRBV5-1, with 8 bases identical to TRBD1. Losses at the gene ends were 4 bases for V and 4 bases for J; bases not matched to a gene: 6. In germline, CDR1 is SGHRS, CDR2 YFSETQ. The CDR3 has 15 residues. The CDR3 sequence is CASSIGQGGTGELFF. The DNA of the CDR3 is TGCGCCAGCAGCATCGGACAGGGCGGCACCGGGGAGCTGTTTTTT.

The rearrangement uses TRBV7-9 and TRBJ2-7; 7 positions agree with TRBD1. Germline values: CDR1 SEHNR, CDR2 FQNEAQ (reference sequence). This CDR3 region has 15 residues. Losses at the gene ends were 3 bases for V and 1 base for J; bases not matched to a gene: 6. The CDR3 loop reads CASSLDRKRSYEQYF. In DNA, the CDR3 is TGTGCCAGCAGCTTGGACAGGAAACGTTCCTACGAGCAGTACTTC.

This clone was counted a few times. J is TRBJ2-7 and V is TRBV5-6; D tentatively fits TRBD1 or TRBD2 (5 bases each). Trimming shortened V by 0 bases and J by 3 bases, and 10 bases separated the two germline ends. Germline V gene sequence: CDR1 SGHDT, CDR2 YYEEEE. The CDR3 is 14 amino acids. The DNA for the CDR3 is TGTGCCAGCAGCTTGGGAGGGGATTTCTACGAGCAGTACTTC. Its protein is CASSLGGDFYEQYF. The full variable domain, completed using reference TRBV5-6 and TRBJ2-7, is DAGVTQSPTHLIKTRGQQVTLRCSPKSGHDTVSWYQQALGQGPQFIFQYYEEEERQRGNFPDRFSGHQFPNYSSELNVNALLLGDSALYLCASSLGGDFYEQYFGPGTRLTVT.

The rearrangement joins TRBV5-1 to TRBJ2-3; 7 bases agree with TRBD2. Germline CDR1 is SGHRS and CDR2 is YFSETQ. This CDR3 is built from 16 residues. The V and J ends lost 0 bases and 1 base, in that order; junction bases with no gene match: 5. CDR3 DNA sequence: TGCGCCAGCAGCTTGGCCGAGGCGGGAGGCACAGATACGCAGTATTTT. This gives the protein CASSLAEAGGTDTQYF.

The chain carries TRBV19 and TRBJ2-5, with D perhaps TRBD2 (6 bases). The CDR3 loop spans 15 amino acids. From germline, CDR1 is LNHDA and CDR2 SQIVND (reference sequence). V shed 4 bases and J shed 4 bases, with 16 bases lying between them. Here the CDR3 reads CASSSHLRDLETQYF. The CDR3 region has the DNA TGTGCCAGTAGTAGCCACCTCCGGGACTTAGAGACCCAGTACTTC.

This clone was observed a few times. The rearrangement links TRBV25-1 to TRBJ1-2; D might be TRBD1 (6 bases). Germline-derived CDR1 and CDR2 are MGHDK and SYGVNS. V lost 1 base to trimming and J lost 3 bases, with 12 bases between them. The CDR3 contains 15 residues. The CDR3 loop is CASSEFGTTYYGYTF. For the CDR3, the DNA is TGTGCCAGCAGTGAATTCGGGACAACTTACTATGGCTACACCTTC.

This clone has at least ten counts. The genes are TRBV7-2 and TRBJ1-5, with D possibly TRBD1 on 6 matching bases. The germline CDR1 and CDR2 sequences are SGHTA and FQGNSA. V lost 3 bases and J lost 3, with 15 bases in between. The CDR3 has 16 amino acids. The CDR3: CASSLDGGGPNQPQHF. The CDR3, as DNA: TGTGCCAGCAGCTTGGACGGGGGGGGGCCCAATCAGCCCCAGCATTTT.

V is TRBV29-1 and J is TRBJ2-2, with D tentatively TRBD2 (6 bases). This CDR3 region has 13 residues. V lost 7 bases and J lost 1, with 10 bases in between. The germline V gene encodes CDR1 SQVTM and CDR2 ANQGSEA. The CDR3 region has the DNA TGCAGCGCCGGGACTCAGAACACCGGGGAGCTGTTTTTT. Its translation is CSAGTQNTGELFF.

The chain uses TRBV27 and TRBJ2-5; D unresolved. The CDR3 is made up of 14 amino acids. V was cut by 2 bases and J by 5 bases, with 12 bases left in between. Germline loops: CDR1 MNHEY, CDR2 SMNVEV (reference sequence). CDR3 sequence (DNA): TGTGCCAGCAGTTTAGGACCGATGGCGGAGACCCAGTACTTC. Amino acids: CASSLGPMAETQYF.

J is TRBJ2-1 and V is TRBV12-5; D is unclear. The ends were cut back, 7 bases at V and 0 bases at J, with 13 bases in the middle. Germline V gene data show CDR1 as LGHNT and CDR2 as FRNRAP. The CDR3 extends over 15 amino acids. The CDR3 region is CASAPDQISYNEQFF. The CDR3 DNA reads as TGTGCTAGTGCCCCGGACCAGATCTCCTACAATGAGCAGTTCTTC.

The table lists this clone with a few counts. The V gene is TRBV7-3, the J gene TRBJ2-1; 8 bases agree with TRBD2. J gave up 1 base and V 5 bases, and 4 bases lay outside the gene matches. Germline CDR1 and CDR2: SGHTA and FQGTGA. The CDR3 spans 15 residues. CDR3 coding DNA: TGTGCCAGCAGCCTCGGGGGGGCATCCTACAATGAGCAGTTCTTC. This sequence encodes CASSLGGASYNEQFF.

The rearrangement joins TRBV27 to TRBJ2-7; a weak D match, TRBD1 (6 bases). Germline lookup yields CDR1 MNHEY and CDR2 SMNVEV (reference sequence). This CDR3 contains 15 residues. V was shortened by 2 bases and J by 3 bases, with 14 bases between the two germline ends. The CDR3 region is CASSLSSTGRYEQYF. The CDR3 coding sequence is TGTGCCAGCAGTTTAAGCTCGACAGGCCGCTACGAGCAGTACTTC.

This clone was counted a single time. The J gene is TRBJ1-4, the V gene TRBV2; 7 nucleotides match TRBD1. CDR3 size: 12 residues. The ends lost 7 bases at V and 11 bases at J; junction bases unmatched: 7. CDR1 is SNHLY and CDR2 is FYNNEI in the germline V gene. Written as DNA, the CDR3 is TGTGCCAGCACCCGGGACAGTCGGAAACTGTTTTTT. Its protein is CASTRDSRKLFF.

The rearrangement uses TRBV29-1 and TRBJ1-2; 8 bases agree with TRBD1. V was clipped by 3 bases and J by 3 bases; unmatched bases: 12. CDR3 length equals 16 residues. Per germline, CDR1 SQVTM and CDR2 ANQGSEA. The CDR3 nucleotides are TGCAGCGTTGATCGCGGAGGACAGGGATTAGACTATGGCTACACCTTC. Protein product: CSVDRGGQGLDYGYTF.

The rearrangement joins TRBV11-3 to TRBJ2-5; D may be TRBD2 (6 bases). The germline V gene encodes CDR1 SGHNT and CDR2 YENEEA. V was cut by 2 bases and J by 5 bases, with 15 bases left in between. The CDR3 covers 15 residues. The CDR3 is CASSLSTHRGETQYF. For the CDR3, the DNA is TGTGCCAGCAGCTTATCGACTCACCGGGGGGAGACCCAGTACTTC. The full variable domain, its missing parts supplied by reference TRBV11-3 and TRBJ2-5, is EAGVVQSPRYKIIEKKQPVAFWCNPISGHNTLYWYLQNLGQGPELLIRYENEEAVDDSQLPKDRFSAERLKGVDSTLKIQPAELGDSAVYLCASSLSTHRGETQYFGPGTRLLVL.